The entry below gives a single T cell receptor beta chain sequence along with its context. As yet, its antigen is unknown. This record comes from a study of Ad26.COV2.S vaccination and SARS-CoV-2 variants. Study-wide background: Enrolled in COV1001, the donor was in the Ad26.COV2.S trial arm, which received the vaccine. Whole-study findings and limits: Substantial breadth was reportedly displayed by spike-specific CD8+ and CD4+ T cell responses after vaccination. Vaccine recipients and placebo recipients showed similar non-spike TCR breadth.

Clones were read by immunoSEQ multiplex PCR, and TCRdb kept only the in-frame ones, dropping some. The sample lists 300,000 to 400,000 clones, roughly nine tenths occurring once. Treatment here: around 19 received Ad26.COV2.S at low or high dose, single or two shots; several received placebo; per-sample allocation not given. The samples were gathered on day 63 after the first injection of vaccine or placebo. Participants' vaccine, an Ad26 vector, delivered Wuhan-strain SARS-CoV-2 spike. Trimming took off 5 bases at V and 4 bases at J, with 14 bases between the two ends. Germline V gene data show CDR1 as SGHTA and CDR2 as FQGNSA. This CDR3 spans 14 amino acids.

This clonotype originated in a person between 18 and 60 years old who received the Ad26.COV2.S COVID-19 vaccine or a placebo. The chain recombines TRBV7-2 with TRBJ2-5; a weak D match, TRBD2 (6 bases). This sample comprised peripheral blood, obtained in a trial of Ad26.COV2.S vaccine versus placebo. CDR3 amino acids: CASSPPPGGETQYF. As DNA, the CDR3 is TGTGCCAGCAGCCCACCTCCCGGGGGAGAGACCCAGTACTTC.